This entry lists 25 T cell receptor beta chains sequenced from one sample in a study of shared T cell receptors in the human thymus. Sequencing used immunoSEQ multiplex PCR; TCRdb keeps in-frame clones, though not all of them. The sample gives some 760,000 clones, 80% to 90% of which show up once; over 0.008% is in the top ten. These data also formed part of another study, on human thymus T cells.

The sample was thymocytes. The receptors were gathered from a girl less than two years old with a congenital heart defect.

This clone is a singleton in its sample. This chain connects TRBV6-1 to TRBJ2-2; D is perhaps TRBD1 (6 bases). Germline lookup yields CDR1 MNHNS and CDR2 SASEGT. This CDR3 is built from 15 residues. V lost 8 bases to trimming and J lost 0 bases, with 13 bases between them. Written as DNA, the CDR3 is TGTGCCAGCTACCGGGACAAGACGAACACCGGGGAGCTGTTTTTT. Encoded protein: CASYRDKTNTGELFF.

The genes are TRBV5-6 and TRBJ1-5, with D tentatively TRBD1 (5 bases). V lost 2 bases, J lost 1 base, and 16 bases lay in between. The CDR3 runs 17 residues. Germline V gene data show CDR1 as SGHDT and CDR2 as YYEEEE. The CDR3: CASSFRRVKGSNQPQHF. The CDR3 region has the DNA TGTGCCAGCAGCTTTCGCAGGGTAAAGGGGAGCAATCAGCCCCAGCATTTT.

The V and J genes are TRBV18 and TRBJ2-5; TRBD1 is a possible D gene (6 bases). V was trimmed by 3 bases and J by 6 bases, leaving 20 bases between them. CDR3 length: 16 residues. The germline V gene has CDR1 KGHSH and CDR2 LQKENI. CDR3 in amino acids: CASSPLDRSLWKTQYF. As DNA, the CDR3 is TGTGCCAGCTCACCCCTTGACAGGTCTTTGTGGAAGACCCAGTACTTC.

The table lists this clone with a count of one. V is TRBV10-3 and J is TRBJ1-2, with D unresolved. With 8 bases removed from V and 4 bases from J, the gap between germline ends came to 11 bases. The germline V gene encodes CDR1 ENHRY and CDR2 SYGVKD. The CDR3 extends over 12 amino acids. The CDR3 DNA follows: TGTGCCATCCTAGCAGGCACCTATGGCTACACCTTC. Protein product: CAILAGTYGYTF.

This clone has only one observation. This rearrangement joins TRBV7-9 to TRBJ1-1; D unclear. Per germline, CDR1 SEHNR and CDR2 FQNEAQ (reference sequence). The CDR3 has 16 residues. Trimming took off 2 bases at V and 2 bases at J, with 15 bases between the two ends. The CDR3 is CASSLTYPVINTEAFF. Here the CDR3 DNA reads TGTGCCAGCAGCTTAACGTATCCAGTCATTAACACTGAAGCTTTCTTT. Looking up the rest from reference TRBV7-9 and TRBJ1-1 gives the full variable domain: DTGVSQNPRHKITKRGQNVTFRCDPISEHNRLYWYRQTLGQGPEFLTYFQNEAQLEKSRLLSDRFSAERPKGSFSTLEIQRTEQGDSAMYLCASSLTYPVINTEAFFGQGTRLTVV.

This chain connects TRBV27 to TRBJ1-5; D remains unclear. This CDR3 spans 14 amino acids. V was trimmed by 3 bases and J by 2 bases, leaving 8 bases between them. CDR1 is MNHEY, CDR2 SMNVEV, per germline (reference sequence). The CDR3 here is CASSFITGNQPQHF. CDR3 nucleotides: TGTGCCAGCAGTTTTATCACGGGCAATCAGCCCCAGCATTTT.

V usage is TRBV7-9 and J usage is TRBJ2-1, with 9 nucleotides matching TRBD1. From germline, CDR1 is SEHNR and CDR2 FQNEAQ (reference sequence). V lost 5 bases, J lost 2 bases, and 16 bases stayed unmatched. The CDR3 consists of 19 residues. Here the CDR3 DNA reads TGTGCCAGCAGCCTCCCGACGGCGAACAGGGGGCAAACCTACAATGAGCAGTTCTTC. Translation gives CASSLPTANRGQTYNEQFF.

The CDR3: CASSLVENEQFF. In nucleotides, the CDR3 is TGTGCCAGCAGCTTGGTGGAGAATGAGCAGTTCTTC. This chain links TRBV7-2 with TRBJ2-1; D ambiguous. Germline V gene sequence: CDR1 SGHTA, CDR2 FQGNSA. V was cut by 3 bases and J by 7 bases, with 7 bases left in between. This CDR3 has 12 amino acids.

This sequence joins TRBV30 and TRBJ2-7, with TRBD1 identical over 8 bases. The germline V gene has CDR1 GTSNPN and CDR2 SVGIG (reference sequence). Losses at the gene ends were 0 bases for V and 0 bases for J; bases not matched to a gene: 22. The CDR3 loop spans 21 amino acids. The CDR3 sequence: CAWSVLVLGQVVSEDSYEQYF. In nucleotides, the CDR3 is TGTGCCTGGAGTGTACTGGTCCTGGGACAGGTTGTCTCGGAGGACTCCTACGAGCAGTACTTC.

This sequence joins TRBV2 and TRBJ1-2; 10 bases fit TRBD1. The CDR3 runs to 13 residues. V gave up 6 bases and J gave up 6 bases; unmatched junction bases: 4. Germline lookup yields CDR1 SNHLY and CDR2 FYNNEI. The CDR3 protein is CASSPGTGDGYTF. Written as DNA, the CDR3 is TGTGCCAGCAGCCCCGGGACAGGGGATGGCTACACCTTC.

The chain combines TRBV7-9 with TRBJ2-5; 7 nucleotides match TRBD1. V was clipped by 1 base and J by 2 bases; unmatched bases: 1. Per germline, CDR1 SEHNR and CDR2 FQNEAQ (reference sequence). The CDR3 is 14 residues long. CDR3 in DNA: TGTGCCAGCAGCTTAGTCAGGGGGCAAGAGACCCAGTACTTC. Protein sequence: CASSLVRGQETQYF.

The V gene is TRBV6-1, the J gene TRBJ1-2; no definite D call. Germline CDR1 is MNHNS and CDR2 is SASEGT. Deletions cut 6 bases from V and 0 bases from J, with 14 bases between. CDR3 length: 15 residues. In DNA form, the CDR3 reads TGTGCCAGCAGGAAGCGCTTAGAGCCTAACTATGGCTACACCTTC. Amino acids: CASRKRLEPNYGYTF.

The chain links TRBV7-2 to TRBJ2-7; TRBD2 might be the D (6 bases). The CDR3 loop spans 16 amino acids. V lost 2 bases and J lost 1, with 15 bases in between. CDR1 is SGHTA and CDR2 is FQGNSA in the germline V gene. In nucleotides, the CDR3 is TGTGCCAGCAGCTTAAATGGCGGGGCTCCTTCCTACGAGCAGTACTTC. Translated, it gives CASSLNGGAPSYEQYF.

This clone was seen a few times. This rearrangement joins TRBV18 to TRBJ1-1; D is possibly TRBD1 (5 bases). The CDR3 covers 16 residues. V lost 2 bases to trimming and J lost 5 bases, with 18 bases between them. Germline CDR1 reads KGHSH; CDR2 reads LQKENI. The CDR3 DNA sequence: TGTGCCAGCTCACCATCGGTTGGGGGTCGGGGGACTGAAGCTTTCTTT. Translation gives CASSPSVGGRGTEAFF. Full variable domain (outside the CDR3, taken from reference TRBV18 and TRBJ1-1): NAGVMQNPRHLVRRRGQEARLRCSPMKGHSHVYWYRQLPEEGLKFMVYLQKENIIDESGMPKERFSAEFPKEGPSILRIQQVVRGDSAAYFCASSPSVGGRGTEAFFGQGTRLTVV.

The rearrangement joins TRBV5-1 to TRBJ1-3; D not certain. This CDR3 is built from 16 residues. Germline values: CDR1 SGHRS, CDR2 YFSETQ. Deletions cut 0 bases from V and 0 bases from J, with 10 bases between. CDR3 residues: CASSLAYTDSGNTIYF. In nucleotides, the CDR3 is TGCGCCAGCAGCTTGGCCTATACAGACTCTGGAAACACCATATATTTT.

DNA for the CDR3: TGTGCCAGCAGTCCGGGACAGACTACGGCGCCCTATGGCTACACCTTC. Translation: CASSPGQTTAPYGYTF. The J gene is TRBJ1-2, the V gene TRBV27, with TRBD1 identical over 7 bases. CDR3 length: 16 amino acids. Germline V gives CDR1 MNHEY, CDR2 SMNVEV (reference sequence). Trimming cost V 5 bases and J 4 bases; bases outside gene matches: 13.

The chain couples TRBV5-3 to TRBJ2-5, with TRBD1 as a possible D gene (5 bases). TRBV5-3 is treated as an ORF (open reading frame) with a function not yet certain. The CDR3 loop spans 15 amino acids. Trimming took off 5 bases at V and 2 bases at J, with 16 bases between the two ends. CDR3 nucleotide sequence: TGTGCCAGAAGTAACAAAAGAGACAGACAAGAGACCCAGTACTTC. Translated: CARSNKRDRQETQYF.

CDR3 region: CASSLSGGRRWYKQYF. The CDR3 bases are TGTGCCAGCAGTTTATCAGGGGGCAGAAGATGGTACAAGCAGTACTTC. V usage is TRBV28 and J usage is TRBJ2-7; 8 bases match TRBD1. The CDR3 consists of 16 residues. Germline values: CDR1 MDHEN, CDR2 SYDVKM. V lost 1 base to trimming and J lost 8 bases; unmatched junction nucleotides: 13.

The V and J genes are TRBV10-1 and TRBJ1-2; D might be TRBD1 (5 bases). This CDR3 is 14 amino acids long. V was clipped by 2 bases and J by 4 bases, with 11 bases between them. Looked up from germline, CDR1 is WNHNN and CDR2 is SYGVQD (reference sequence). The CDR3 DNA sequence: TGCGCCAGCAGTGAGCCGGGACTCCTCTATGGCTACACCTTC. It encodes CASSEPGLLYGYTF.

The V call is TRBV5-6, the J call TRBJ2-3; TRBD2 agrees at 7 bases. The CDR3 consists of 14 residues. Trimming took 6 bases from V and 1 from J; bases not matched to a gene: 5. The germline V gene has CDR1 SGHDT and CDR2 YYEEEE. CDR3 DNA sequence: TGTGCCAGCACCCTCACTAGCGGCACAGATACGCAGTATTTT. This codes for CASTLTSGTDTQYF.

The chain recombines TRBV5-1 with TRBJ1-1, with 10 nucleotides matching TRBD1. The junction had 6 bases not matched to a gene; V was cut back by 4 bases and J by 3 bases. This CDR3 is 15 amino acids long. CDR1 SGHRS and CDR2 YFSETQ come from the germline V gene. CDR3 DNA sequence: TGCGCCAGCAGCACTGACAGGGGGCTGGACACTGAAGCTTTCTTT. Protein product: CASSTDRGLDTEAFF.

This clone appeared a single time. This sample includes further DNA sequences coding for the same CDR3. The chain joins TRBV4-3 to TRBJ1-1; 7 nucleotides agree with TRBD1. Germline CDR1 LGHNA, CDR2 YSLEER. V lost 1 base, J lost 1 base, and 3 bases stayed unmatched. The CDR3 has 15 residues. CDR3 in amino acids: CASSQGQGRNTEAFF. For the CDR3, the DNA is TGCGCCAGCAGCCAAGGACAGGGACGGAACACTGAAGCTTTCTTT.

In this sample, this clone turned up once. The V call is TRBV6-1, the J call TRBJ1-2; D is possibly TRBD1 (6 bases). The CDR3 sequence is 17 residues long. Germline V gene data show CDR1 as MNHNS and CDR2 as SASEGT. Trimming took off 0 bases at V and 0 bases at J, with 14 bases between the two ends. The CDR3: CASSEAMTGLPNYGYTF. The CDR3 DNA reads TGTGCCAGCAGTGAAGCGATGACAGGACTCCCTAACTATGGCTACACCTTC.

The rearrangement joins TRBV6-1 to TRBJ1-6, with TRBD1 matching over 10 bases. The CDR3 runs 19 residues. The V segment lost 3 bases and the J segment 0 bases; nucleotides outside the gene matches: 8. Germline-derived CDR1 and CDR2 are MNHNS and SASEGT. As DNA, the CDR3 is TGTGCCAGCAGTGAGCGGGACAGGGGTATGAGCTCCTATAATTCACCCCTCCACTTT. Its translation is CASSERDRGMSSYNSPLHF.

The rearrangement uses TRBV11-2 and TRBJ2-1; 9 bases align to TRBD1. CDR3 length: 13 amino acids. Germline V CDR1 and CDR2: SGHAT, FQNNGV. The junction had 4 bases not matched to a gene; V was cut back by 5 bases and J by 8 bases. CDR3 loop: CASSRDRAYEQFF. The CDR3 nucleotides are TGTGCCAGCAGCAGGGACAGGGCGTATGAGCAGTTCTTC.